This is a list of T cell receptor beta chains from one sample in a study of identical twins. TCRdb processed the 5' RACE reads anew with MiXCR; each CDR3 protein has one entry. The sample yields 600,000 to 800,000 distinct CDR3 sequences, 21% seen once. This sample was also put to use in a study of T cells expressing NK-cell markers.

The sample was PBMCs. The origin of the receptors is a woman younger than 30 in good health. CDR3s include the opening cysteine and the closing phenylalanine or tryptophan. Fields, in order: J gene, clone size, D gene, V gene, CDR3 protein, CDR3 DNA. The D gene is left open where the match is weak. Part of the rows lack a size; the others show once, few, many or a class for expanded clones.

j_gene: TRBJ2-2; abundance: NA; d_gene: NA; v_gene: TRBV7-3; CDR3aa: CASSLVGVRGNTGELFF; CDR3nt: TGTGCCAGCAGCTTAGTTGGCGTCCGGGGGAACACCGGGGAGCTGTTTTTT
j_gene: TRBJ2-7; abundance: few; d_gene: NA; v_gene: TRBV20-1; CDR3aa: CSALGTEEQYF; CDR3nt: TGCAGTGCCCTAGGGACTGAAGAGCAGTACTTC
j_gene: TRBJ1-6; abundance: NA; d_gene: NA; v_gene: TRBV6-5; CDR3aa: CASSYGLGGSPLHF; CDR3nt: TGTGCCAGCAGTTACGGGTTAGGGGGATCACCCCTCCACTTT
j_gene: TRBJ2-7; abundance: NA; d_gene: NA; v_gene: TRBV7-9; CDR3aa: CASSSRARDYSYEQYF; CDR3nt: TGTGCCAGCAGCTCGCGAGCTAGAGATTACTCCTACGAGCAGTACTTC
j_gene: TRBJ2-7; abundance: few; d_gene: NA; v_gene: TRBV5-1; CDR3aa: CASSSDGEIYEQYF; CDR3nt: TGCGCCAGCAGCTCGGACGGCGAGATCTACGAGCAGTACTTC
j_gene: TRBJ2-7; abundance: NA; d_gene: TRBD1; v_gene: TRBV10-3; CDR3aa: CAILDGTGSFYEQYF; CDR3nt: TGTGCCATCCTGGACGGGACAGGGAGCTTCTACGAGCAGTACTTC
j_gene: TRBJ2-1; abundance: few; d_gene: NA; v_gene: TRBV12-3/TRBV12-4; CDR3aa: CASSFSMFDEQFF; CDR3nt: TGTGCCAGCAGTTTCAGTATGTTTGATGAGCAGTTCTTC
j_gene: TRBJ1-1; abundance: NA; d_gene: NA; v_gene: TRBV12-3/TRBV12-4; CDR3aa: CASSPDRRRRAFF; CDR3nt: TGTGCCAGCAGTCCGGACAGACGACGGAGGGCTTTCTTT
j_gene: TRBJ2-3; abundance: few; d_gene: NA; v_gene: TRBV3-1; CDR3aa: CASSQETDTQYF; CDR3nt: TGTGCCAGCAGCCAGGAGACAGATACGCAGTATTTT
j_gene: TRBJ2-3; abundance: NA; d_gene: NA; v_gene: TRBV6-2/TRBV6-3; CDR3aa: CASSTSGGLTDTQYF; CDR3nt: TGTGCCAGCAGTACTTCTGGCGGACTCACAGATACGCAGTATTTT
j_gene: TRBJ1-6; abundance: NA; d_gene: NA; v_gene: TRBV20-1; CDR3aa: CSARGVAYSPLHF; CDR3nt: TGCAGTGCTAGAGGAGTGGCGTATTCACCCCTCCACTTT
j_gene: TRBJ2-2; abundance: NA; d_gene: NA; v_gene: TRBV6-1; CDR3aa: CASSPLPGELFF; CDR3nt: TGTGCCAGCAGCCCTCTACCCGGGGAGCTGTTTTTT
j_gene: TRBJ1-2; abundance: few; d_gene: TRBD1; v_gene: TRBV20-1; CDR3aa: CSASTGQGAYGYTF; CDR3nt: TGCAGTGCTAGTACCGGACAGGGGGCGTATGGCTACACCTTC
j_gene: TRBJ2-7; abundance: many; d_gene: TRBD1; v_gene: TRBV29-1; CDR3aa: CSVEGQGAAEQYF; CDR3nt: TGCAGCGTTGAAGGACAGGGGGCCGCTGAGCAGTACTTC
j_gene: TRBJ2-3; abundance: few; d_gene: TRBD2; v_gene: TRBV20-1; CDR3aa: CSASVLAGGRTDTQYF; CDR3nt: TGCAGTGCTAGTGTCCTAGCGGGGGGTCGCACAGATACGCAGTATTTT
j_gene: TRBJ1-6; abundance: NA; d_gene: NA; v_gene: TRBV25-1; CDR3aa: CASSGRRQGGSPLHF; CDR3nt: TGTGCCAGCAGTGGTAGGAGGCAGGGAGGCTCACCCCTCCACTTT
j_gene: TRBJ2-7; abundance: many; d_gene: NA; v_gene: TRBV20-1; CDR3aa: CSARSGFNYEQYF; CDR3nt: TGCAGTGCCAGATCAGGTTTCAACTACGAGCAGTACTTC
j_gene: TRBJ1-2; abundance: NA; d_gene: NA; v_gene: TRBV25-1; CDR3aa: CASSEGIWYGYTF; CDR3nt: TGTGCCAGCAGTGAAGGCATATGGTATGGCTACACCTTC
j_gene: TRBJ2-1; abundance: few; d_gene: TRBD2; v_gene: TRBV18; CDR3aa: CASSTILAGTWVNEQFF; CDR3nt: TGTGCCAGCTCAACCATACTAGCGGGAACTTGGGTTAATGAGCAGTTCTTC
j_gene: TRBJ2-1; abundance: NA; d_gene: TRBD2; v_gene: TRBV4-3; CDR3aa: CASSQDSVRVAGVNEQFF; CDR3nt: TGCGCCAGCAGCCAAGATTCCGTAAGGGTAGCGGGAGTCAATGAGCAGTTCTTC
j_gene: TRBJ2-5; abundance: few; d_gene: NA; v_gene: TRBV12-3/TRBV12-4; CDR3aa: CASSYPGLRETQYF; CDR3nt: TGTGCCAGCAGTTACCCAGGGTTGAGAGAGACCCAGTACTTC
j_gene: TRBJ2-3; abundance: NA; d_gene: NA; v_gene: TRBV7-2; CDR3aa: CASSEGGGLSPQYF; CDR3nt: TGTGCCAGCAGCGAGGGAGGTGGCCTATCCCCGCAGTATTTT
j_gene: TRBJ2-5; abundance: many; d_gene: NA; v_gene: TRBV20-1; CDR3aa: CSANVRTAGTQYF; CDR3nt: TGCAGTGCAAACGTCCGGACAGCGGGGACCCAGTACTTC